This T cell receptor beta chain originates from a study of cytomegalovirus exposure and HLA in healthy donors. The study, taken as a whole, reports: Evidence from a later analysis indicated that most CMV-associated TCR beta chains looked HLA-restricted.

In regard to this clone: Its antigen is undetermined.

This PCR relied on a set of 60 Vbeta primers and 13 Jbeta primers. Produced via immunoSEQ multiplex PCR; TCRdb's table is partial and in-frame only. The sample contains more than 70,000 clones, about two thirds of which appear only once. The CDR3 is made up of 15 amino acids. With V trimmed by 4 bases and J by 1 base, 2 bases remained unmatched. CDR1 is SGHDT, CDR2 YYEEEE, per germline. The rearrangement joins TRBV5-6 to TRBJ2-6; 7 bases match TRBD1. Sequenced input: PBMCs. This TCR came from a woman between 45 and 60 years old in good health and CMV-seropositive. The CDR3 loop reads CASSLQGSGANVLTF. The CDR3 region has the DNA TGTGCCAGCAGCCTACAGGGGTCTGGGGCCAACGTCCTGACTTTC.